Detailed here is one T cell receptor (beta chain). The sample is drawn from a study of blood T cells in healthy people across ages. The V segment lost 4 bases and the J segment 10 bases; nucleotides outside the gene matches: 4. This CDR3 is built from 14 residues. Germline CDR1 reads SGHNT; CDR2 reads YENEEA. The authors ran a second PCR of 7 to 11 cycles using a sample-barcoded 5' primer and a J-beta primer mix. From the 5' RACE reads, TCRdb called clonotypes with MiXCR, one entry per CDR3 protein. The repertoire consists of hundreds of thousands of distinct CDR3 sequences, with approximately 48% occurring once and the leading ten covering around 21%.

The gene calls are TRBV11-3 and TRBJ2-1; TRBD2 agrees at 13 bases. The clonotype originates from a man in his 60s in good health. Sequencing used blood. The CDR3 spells CASSSPGLAGEQFF. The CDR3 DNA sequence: TGTGCCAGCAGCTCACCGGGACTAGCGGGGGAGCAGTTCTTC.